A single sample is the source of the 24 T cell receptor beta chains below, sequenced in a study of T cells in women clearing cervical HPV infection. Profiled with immunoSEQ multiplex PCR; TCRdb holds only in-frame clones, not every one. Recorded for this sample: 20,000 to 25,000 clones. The sequenced material came from blood buffy coat. These receptors came from a woman aged 18 to 75 with a cervical HPV16 infection that either progressed to CIN3+ or cleared (not recorded which).

On this clone itself: The CDR3 extends 3 residues past the end of the read, so its final part is completed from the germline J gene. This chain uses TRBV6-1 with TRBJ2-1, with D perhaps TRBD2 (7 bases). The germline V and J ends were trimmed by 4 bases and 3 bases, with 16 bases remaining between them. CDR1 is MNHNS and CDR2 is SASEGT in the germline V gene. The CDR3 sequence is 16 residues long. The covered CDR3 bases are TGTGCCAGCAGTGCCGACCTCGGGGGGCGCTACAATGAG. Residues: CASSADLGGRYNE. From start to end, the CDR3 is CASSADLGGRYNEQFF.

Comment on this clone: The CDR3 goes on 3 residues after the read ends, and that part is filled in from the germline J gene. The chain uses TRBV29-1 and TRBJ1-2; D unclear. The CDR3 contains 12 residues. Germline V gene sequence: CDR1 SQVTM, CDR2 ANQGSEA. The CDR3: CSVEDQANDYTF. CDR3 bases read: TGCAGCGTTGAAGATCAAGCCAATGAC. The full variable domain, completed using reference TRBV29-1 and TRBJ1-2, is SAVISQKPSRDICQRGTSLTIQCQVDSQVTMMFWYRQQPGQSLTLIATANQGSEATYESGFVIDKFPISRPNLTFSTLTVSNMSPEDSSIYLCSVEDQANDYTFGSGTRLTVV.

The sequenced CDR3 bases are TGTGCCAGCCGGAGGGGTGCGAACACCGGGGAG. Its protein product is CASRRGANTGE. The complete CDR3 protein is CASRRGANTGELFF. The chain couples TRBV2 to TRBJ2-2; possibly TRBD2 for D (6 bases). Read sequence stops 3 residues before the CDR3 end, and the germline J gene provides the missing end. Germline loops: CDR1 SNHLY, CDR2 FYNNEI. The CDR3 length is 14 residues. V was shortened by 8 bases and J by 0 bases, with 10 bases between the two germline ends.

Notes on this clone: The read finishes 3 residues shy of the CDR3 end, and the germline J gene is used to complete it. The V and J genes are TRBV28 and TRBJ2-1, with 10 bases fitting TRBD2. V trimming: 10 bases; J trimming: 6 bases; junction bases outside the gene matches: 6. This CDR3 comprises 13 residues. Germline CDR1 MDHEN, CDR2 SYDVKM. This CDR3 reads CATASGSANEQFF. CDR3 bases read: TGTGCCACAGCTAGCGGGAGTGCCAATGAG.

As regards this clone: The missing CDR3 end, 3 residues past where the read stops, is filled in from the germline J gene. V usage is TRBV6-2 or TRBV6-3 and J usage is TRBJ2-3, with 7 nucleotides matching TRBD1. Germline CDR1 MNHEY, CDR2 SVGEGT. The length of the CDR3 is 16 residues. CDR3 bases read: TGTGCCAGCAGTTTATCCTACAGGGGAAGCAATCAGCCG. It translates to CASSLSYRGSNQP. The full CDR3 protein reads CASSLSYRGSNQPQYF.

Worth noting for this clone: The read is 3 residues too short to cover the CDR3 end, so that end is filled in from the germline J gene. This rearrangement joins TRBV19 to TRBJ1-2; no reliable D call. CDR1 and CDR2 from the germline V gene are LNHDA and SQIVND (reference sequence). The length of the CDR3 is 16 residues. Here the CDR3 reads CASRTTTSGAYNDYTF. CDR3 bases read: TGTGCCAGTAGAACCACGACTAGCGGCGCCTACAATGAC.

Of note for this clone: The read stops 3 residues short of the end of the CDR3; the missing end is completed from the germline J gene. V and J are TRBV13 and TRBJ2-7; D is unclear. There are 11 residues in the CDR3. V shed 4 bases and J shed 2 bases, with 3 bases lying between them. The germline CDR1 and CDR2 sequences are PRHDT and FYEKMQ (reference sequence). CDR3 DNA, as far as it was read: TGTGCCAGCAGCTCTCCCTACGAG. Protein sequence: CASSSPYE. The complete CDR3 sequence is CASSSPYEQYF.

On this clone: The read terminates 3 residues ahead of where the CDR3 ends, so the germline J gene completes it. This chain joins TRBV18 and TRBJ2-3, with 9 bases aligning to TRBD2. Germline assignment: CDR1 KGHSH and CDR2 LQKENI. The CDR3 has 15 amino acids. CDR3 DNA (partial): TGTGCCAGCTCACCACCTTCTAGCGGGAAAGAGACG. The encoded protein is CASSPPSSGKET. From start to end, the CDR3 is CASSPPSSGKETQYF.

The CDR3 spells CASSRRLAGLNEQFF. CDR3 DNA, as far as it was read: TGTGCCAGCAGTCGACGACTAGCGGGACTCAATGAG. The chain couples TRBV27 to TRBJ2-1; 11 positions match TRBD2. With the read ending 3 residues before the CDR3 end, the germline J gene is used to fill in that end. The germline CDR1 and CDR2 sequences are MNHEY and SMNVEV (reference sequence). V shed 5 bases and J 6 bases; nucleotides not matched to a gene: 6. The CDR3 totals 15 residues.

A word on this clone: From the germline J gene comes the end of the CDR3, since the read stops 3 residues before it. This sequence joins TRBV7-7 and TRBJ2-5, with 12 nucleotides matching TRBD1. Looked up from germline, CDR1 is SSHAT and CDR2 is FNYEAQ (reference sequence). V was pared by 5 bases and J by 4 bases, with 5 bases of the junction left unmatched. The CDR3 spans 15 residues. Incomplete CDR3 DNA: TGTGCCAGCAGCCTGGGGACAGGGGGCACAGAGACC. This codes for CASSLGTGGTET. The complete CDR3 reads CASSLGTGGTETQYF.

A note on this clone: The read ends 3 residues before the CDR3 terminus; that terminus is restored from the germline J gene. The J gene is TRBJ1-2, the V gene TRBV7-9, with unresolved D. CDR3 length: 14 amino acids. Germline lookup yields CDR1 SEHNR and CDR2 FQNEAQ (reference sequence). The sequenced CDR3 bases are TGTGCCAGCAGTCCAATTGTGGGCTCCTACGAC. It yields the protein CASSPIVGSYD. The CDR3 in full is CASSPIVGSYDYTF.

A remark on this clone: The read comes to an end 3 residues before the CDR3 does, leaving the germline J gene to fill in the end. V is TRBV19 and J is TRBJ1-2, with D uncertain. Looked up from germline, CDR1 is LNHDA and CDR2 is SQIVND (reference sequence). The CDR3 is 15 residues long. CDR3 protein: CASSIDQRRQNIYTF. The sequenced part of the CDR3 DNA is TGTGCCAGTAGTATAGACCAGCGGAGACAAAACATC. Using reference TRBV19 and TRBJ1-2 for the parts outside the CDR3, the full variable domain is DGGITQSPKYLFRKEGQNVTLSCEQNLNHDAMYWYRQDPGQGLRLIYYSQIVNDFQKGDIAEGYSVSREKKESFPLTVTSAQKNPTAFYLCASSIDQRRQNIYTFGSGTRLTVV.

CDR3 protein: CASTPSPQTGFTEAFF. Partial CDR3 DNA: TGTGCCAGCACTCCAAGTCCCCAGACAGGGTTCACTGAA. V and J are TRBV28 and TRBJ1-1, with 7 bases matching TRBD1. Read sequence stops 3 residues before the CDR3 end, and the germline J gene provides the missing end. Germline V gene data show CDR1 as MDHEN and CDR2 as SYDVKM. The CDR3 length is 16 residues. The V segment lost 7 bases and the J segment 4 bases; nucleotides outside the gene matches: 15.

As regards this clone: The read finishes 3 residues shy of the CDR3 end, and the germline J gene is used to complete it. The chain links TRBV7-2 to TRBJ2-1, with D possibly TRBD2 on 6 matching bases. The CDR3 runs 12 residues. The germline gives CDR1 SGHTA, CDR2 FQGNSA. Deletions cut 2 bases from V and 9 bases from J, with 8 bases between. CDR3 DNA, as far as it was read: TGTGCCAGCAGCTTACCGCGGGGTGAG. Amino acid sequence: CASSLPRGE. The complete CDR3 sequence is CASSLPRGEQFF. Full variable domain (missing parts from reference TRBV7-2 and TRBJ2-1): GAGVSQSPSNKVTEKGKDVELRCDPISGHTALYWYRQSLGQGLEFLIYFQGNSAPDKSGLPSDRFSAERTGGSVSTLTIQRTQQEDSAVYLCASSLPRGEQFFGPGTRLTVL.

A note on this clone: The CDR3 extends 3 residues past the end of the read, so its final part is completed from the germline J gene. The V and J genes are TRBV5-6 and TRBJ1-1; 7 nucleotides agree with TRBD1. This CDR3 spans 14 amino acids. CDR1 SGHDT and CDR2 YYEEEE come from the germline V gene. V was clipped by 0 bases and J by 7 bases; unmatched bases: 6. This CDR3 reads CASSLGQGSSEAFF. The covered CDR3 bases are TGTGCCAGCAGCTTGGGACAGGGAAGCAGTGAA.

A word on this clone: The CDR3 end lies 3 residues beyond the end of the read and is filled in from the germline J gene. V usage is TRBV6-2 or TRBV6-3 and J usage is TRBJ2-7, with TRBD1 matching over 9 bases. V was clipped by 6 bases and J by 6 bases; unmatched bases: 9. CDR3 length: 14 residues. Germline V gives CDR1 MNHEY, CDR2 SVGEGT. CDR3 sequence reads: CASRLWTGVREQYF. The covered CDR3 bases are TGTGCCAGCAGGTTATGGACAGGGGTCCGCGAG.

As to this clone: Coverage ceases 3 residues before the CDR3 finishes, and the germline J gene fills in the end. This chain links TRBV10-3 with TRBJ1-5; no clear D gene. Trimming cost V 8 bases and J 3 bases, with 8 bases left between them. Per the germline V gene, CDR1 is ENHRY and CDR2 is SYGVKD. This CDR3 comprises 12 residues. The DNA read from the CDR3 is TGTGCCATCCGGCAGGACAATCAGCCC. Amino acids: CAIRQDNQP. From start to end, the CDR3 is CAIRQDNQPQHF.

Note on this clone: The read halts 3 residues ahead of the CDR3 end, with the missing end drawn from the germline J gene. The chain joins TRBV19 to TRBJ2-3; D possibly corresponds to TRBD2 (5 bases). The CDR3 contains 12 residues. Germline CDR1 reads LNHDA; CDR2 reads SQIVND (reference sequence). CDR3 amino acids: CASARDGETQYF. CDR3 bases read: TGTGCCAGTGCACGAGACGGGGAGACG.

Comment on this clone: The read comes to an end 3 residues before the CDR3 does, leaving the germline J gene to fill in the end. This chain connects TRBV20-1 to TRBJ2-7; TRBD2 matches 10 bases. The trim removed 1 base at V and 4 bases at J, leaving 4 bases unmatched. The CDR3 spans 14 residues. Germline CDR1 reads DFQATT; CDR2 reads SNEGSKA (reference sequence). Incomplete CDR3 DNA: TGCAGTGCTAGAGGGGCTAGCGGGAGATACGAG. Protein sequence: CSARGASGRYE. The CDR3 in full is CSARGASGRYEQYF.

Turning to this clone: The read finishes 3 residues shy of the CDR3 end, and the germline J gene is used to complete it. The V call is TRBV20-1, the J call TRBJ2-3; the match to TRBD2 covers 12 bases. There are 15 residues in the CDR3. Germline V gives CDR1 DFQATT, CDR2 SNEGSKA (reference sequence). V shed 3 bases and J 4 bases; nucleotides not matched to a gene: 5. Here the CDR3 reads CSASSLAGGADTQYF. Partial CDR3 DNA: TGCAGTGCTAGTAGCCTAGCGGGAGGGGCAGATACG.

In the case of this clone: The sequence runs out 3 residues before the end of the CDR3; the remainder is reconstructed from the germline J gene. This chain joins TRBV6-2 or TRBV6-3 and TRBJ2-1; 7 nucleotides line up with TRBD2. CDR3 size: 15 residues. J lost 0 bases, V lost 5 bases, and 4 bases had no gene match. Germline values: CDR1 MNHEY, CDR2 SVGEGT. The CDR3 is CASSTSVHSYNEQFF. Incomplete CDR3 DNA: TGTGCCAGCAGTACTAGCGTCCACTCCTACAATGAG.

Worth noting for this clone: From the germline J gene comes the end of the CDR3, since the read stops 3 residues before it. The chain combines TRBV13 with TRBJ2-1, with D uncertain. This CDR3 spans 14 amino acids. The V end lost 1 base, the J end lost 3 bases, and 7 bases lay between the germline ends. Germline assignment: CDR1 PRHDT and CDR2 FYEKMQ (reference sequence). The CDR3 DNA, read in part, is TGTGCCAGCAGCTTAGACTCGCTCTACAATGAG. The encoded protein is CASSLDSLYNE. The CDR3 in its entirety is CASSLDSLYNEQFF.

As concerns this clone: The missing CDR3 end, 3 residues past where the read stops, is filled in from the germline J gene. The V gene is TRBV5-4, the J gene TRBJ2-1; maybe TRBD2 (5 bases). Per germline, CDR1 SGHNT and CDR2 YYREEE (reference sequence). Trimming took 2 bases from V and 0 from J, leaving 9 bases between them. The CDR3 is 15 amino acids. CDR3 in amino acids: CASSLAESSYNEQFF. The sequenced part of the CDR3 DNA is TGTGCCAGCAGCTTAGCGGAAAGCTCCTACAATGAG.

This clone is classed as medium-sized by frequency. Sequencing ends 3 residues short of the CDR3 end; the germline J gene provides the rest. This rearrangement joins TRBV29-1 to TRBJ2-2, with D hard to call. The CDR3 has 14 residues. CDR1 SQVTM and CDR2 ANQGSEA come from the germline V gene. V lost 1 base to trimming and J lost 1 base, with 7 bases between them. The CDR3 protein is CSVEGQENTGELFF. The part of the CDR3 DNA that was read is TGCAGCGTTGAAGGACAAGAGAACACCGGGGAG.